This T cell receptor (beta chain) derives from a study of patients and donors after allogeneic stem cell transplantation. In TCRdb, the RT-PCR reads were re-called with MiXCR into one record per CDR3 protein. The table shows fewer than 500,000 distinct CDR3 sequences, with 16% occurring only once. The CDR3 length is 14 residues. V lost 4 bases, J lost 2 bases, and 4 bases stayed unmatched. This clonotype was seen at least ten times. This TCR derives from a human donor who was either an allogeneic HSCT recipient or a stem cell or donor lymphocyte infusion donor (not recorded which). It is not recorded whose cells these are; they may come from a transplant donor. The sample consisted of blood, either unsorted or a sorted T cell fraction (not recorded which). The chain links TRBV12-3 or TRBV12-4 to TRBJ1-2, with 7 bases identical to TRBD1. CDR3 amino acids: CASSSGTANYGYTF. CDR3 DNA sequence: TGTGCCAGCAGTTCCGGGACAGCGAACTATGGCTACACCTTC.